This TCR beta chain was found in a study of CD8 T cells in Susac syndrome (dated by TCRdb to about 2019). Regarding the study in general: Repertoire sequencing was used to test whether CD8+ T cell activation and differentiation in Susac syndrome was antigen driven. The study compared CD8+ T cell repertoire clonality among 12 healthy donors, roughly 14 Susac syndrome patients and about 16 multiple sclerosis patients. Overall results and qualifications from the work: The TCR sequencing and HLA analysis was acknowledged to have included a relatively small number of individuals.

CDR1 and CDR2 (MNHEY, SMNVEV) derive from the germline V gene (reference sequence). The CDR3, from cysteine to phenylalanine, totals 14 residues. CDR3 DNA only is kept here, 42 bases in frame from base 1. The V end loses 5 bases and the J end loses 2 bases, and a stretch of 10 bases separates them. A remark on this clonotype: Its cognate antigen has yet to be identified. Base qualities are not at hand, and no much larger clone is one base apart.

RNA was extracted using the RNeasy kit, and roughly 0.45 to 1 microgram was reverse transcribed with random hexamers. The immunoSEQ multiplex PCR assay, which covers 54 Vbeta and 13 Jbeta segments, was used to amplify TCR beta CDR3 regions. Bias from PCR amplification was corrected by using a synthetic template baseline for primer optimization and for computational correction. Per the original workflow: Reads were annotated to V, D and J genes per IMGT and analyzed with immunoSEQ Analyzer, keeping only productive sequences. Clonality was calculated as one minus the Shannon entropy normalized by log2 of the number of productive unique sequences. For each patient and control, public and private clones were evaluated within the 100 most prevalent clones. Susac-specific clones were defined as absent from healthy and MS cohorts, around 980 published viral clones and other ImmuneACCESS disease sequences. Using fastp trimming at Q25 and MiXCR clonotype assembly, TCRdb reanalyzed the public sequencing data and kept in-frame beta chains. Rows with a matching CDR3 protein are joined into one entry that keeps the most common DNA and genes. In this record, the V and J calls reflect TCRdb's handling and not the investigators' own analysis. The sample records about 400,000 distinct CDR3 sequences, approximately 89% of which are singletons. The ten largest make up about 0.1% of the sample.

Peripheral blood CD8+ and CD4+ T cells from healthy donors, Susac syndrome patients and multiple sclerosis patients were profiled by high-throughput TCR beta sequencing. Treatment-naive patients with stable or active relapsing-remitting disease fulfilling revised McDonald criteria were used as multiple sclerosis controls. Bulk CD8+ and CD4+ T cells were purified by magnetic negative isolation, while CD8+ TEMRA cells were enriched using FACS. Blood was collected in EDTA tubes and processed within 24 hours, with PBMCs isolated through density gradient centrifugation. PBMCs destined for TCR sequencing were cryopreserved in liquid nitrogen and later thawed in a 37 °C water bath. Purity of sorted or isolated CD4+, CD8+ and CD8+ TEMRA cells was at least 90%.

The sequence was obtained from a human donor with multiple sclerosis. In this chain, TRBV27 is recombined with TRBJ1-5; no D gene call is confident. The material sequenced was CD8+ T cells from PBMCs. The DNA sequence reads TGTGCCAGCAGTCCCTGGGATGGCAATCAGCCCCAGCATTTT. Its coded protein is CASSPWDGNQPQHF.